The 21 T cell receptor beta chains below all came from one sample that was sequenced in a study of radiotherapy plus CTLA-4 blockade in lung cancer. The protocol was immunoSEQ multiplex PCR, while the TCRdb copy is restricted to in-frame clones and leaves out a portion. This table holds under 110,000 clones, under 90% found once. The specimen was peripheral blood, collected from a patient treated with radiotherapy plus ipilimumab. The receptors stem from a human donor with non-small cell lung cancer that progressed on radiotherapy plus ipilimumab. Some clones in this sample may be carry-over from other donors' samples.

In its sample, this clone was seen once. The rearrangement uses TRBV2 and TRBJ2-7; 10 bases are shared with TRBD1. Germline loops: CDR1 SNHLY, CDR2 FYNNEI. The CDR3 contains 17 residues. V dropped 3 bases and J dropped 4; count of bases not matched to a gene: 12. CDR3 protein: CASSEWRVGDRGYEQYF. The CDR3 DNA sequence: TGTGCCAGCAGTGAGTGGCGGGTGGGGGACAGGGGTTACGAGCAGTACTTC.

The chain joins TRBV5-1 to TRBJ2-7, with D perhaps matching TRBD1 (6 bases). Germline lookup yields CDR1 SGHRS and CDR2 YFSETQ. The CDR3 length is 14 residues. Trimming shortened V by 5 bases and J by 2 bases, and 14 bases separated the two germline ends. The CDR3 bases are TGCGCCAGCAGGATACCGGGACAAGCCTACGAGCAGTACTTC. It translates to CASRIPGQAYEQYF. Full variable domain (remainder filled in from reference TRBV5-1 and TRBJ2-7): KAGVTQTPRYLIKTRGQQVTLSCSPISGHRSVSWYQQTPGQGLQFLFEYFSETQRNKGNFPGRFSGRQFSNSRSEMNVSTLELGDSALYLCASRIPGQAYEQYFGPGTRLTVT.

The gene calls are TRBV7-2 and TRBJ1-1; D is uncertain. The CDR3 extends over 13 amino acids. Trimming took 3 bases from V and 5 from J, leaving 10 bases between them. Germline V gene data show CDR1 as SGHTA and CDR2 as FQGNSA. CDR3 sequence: CASSFITRTEAFF. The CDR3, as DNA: TGTGCCAGCAGCTTTATCACGAGAACTGAAGCTTTCTTT.

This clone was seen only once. The CDR3 loop is CASSPHGSGYTF. DNA for the CDR3: TGTGCCAGCAGCCCCCACGGTTCTGGCTACACCTTC. V is TRBV7-8 and J is TRBJ1-2, with no clear D. Trimming stripped 5 bases from V and 7 bases from J, with 11 bases between. Germline CDR1 and CDR2: SGHVS and FQNEAQ. This CDR3 comprises 12 residues.

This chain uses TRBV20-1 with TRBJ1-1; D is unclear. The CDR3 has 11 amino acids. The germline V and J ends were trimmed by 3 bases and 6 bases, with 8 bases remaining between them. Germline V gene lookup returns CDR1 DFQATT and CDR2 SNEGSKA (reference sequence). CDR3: CSARAMAEAFF. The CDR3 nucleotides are TGCAGTGCTAGGGCGATGGCTGAAGCTTTCTTT.

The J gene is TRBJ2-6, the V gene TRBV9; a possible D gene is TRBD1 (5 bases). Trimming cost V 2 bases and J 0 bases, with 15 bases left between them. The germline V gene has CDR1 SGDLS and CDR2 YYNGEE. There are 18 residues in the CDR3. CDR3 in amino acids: CASSVRKGAISGANVLTF. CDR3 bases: TGTGCCAGCAGCGTCAGAAAAGGGGCGATCTCTGGGGCCAACGTCCTGACTTTC.

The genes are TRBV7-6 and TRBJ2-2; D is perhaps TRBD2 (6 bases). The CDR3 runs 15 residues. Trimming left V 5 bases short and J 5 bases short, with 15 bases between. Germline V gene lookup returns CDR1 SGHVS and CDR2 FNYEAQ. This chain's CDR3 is CASSAGRDLTGELFF. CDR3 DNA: TGTGCCAGCAGCGCGGGACGGGATTTGACCGGGGAGCTGTTTTTT.

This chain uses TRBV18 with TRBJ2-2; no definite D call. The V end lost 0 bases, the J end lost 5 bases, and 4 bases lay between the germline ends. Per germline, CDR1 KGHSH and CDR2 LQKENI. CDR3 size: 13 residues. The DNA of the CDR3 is TGTGCCAGCTCACCACCTAGTACCGGGGAGCTGTTTTTT. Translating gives CASSPPSTGELFF.

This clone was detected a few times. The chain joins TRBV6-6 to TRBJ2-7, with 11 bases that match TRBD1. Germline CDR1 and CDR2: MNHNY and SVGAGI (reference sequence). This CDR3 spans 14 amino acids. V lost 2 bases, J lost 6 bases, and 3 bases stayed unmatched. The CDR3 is CASSYQGQGAEQYF. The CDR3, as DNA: TGTGCCAGCAGTTACCAAGGACAGGGGGCCGAGCAGTACTTC.

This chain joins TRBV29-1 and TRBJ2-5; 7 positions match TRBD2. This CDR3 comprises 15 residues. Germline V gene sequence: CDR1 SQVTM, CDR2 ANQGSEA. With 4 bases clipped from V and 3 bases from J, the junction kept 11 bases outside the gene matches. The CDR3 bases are TGCAGCGTTGGCCGAGCAGCGGGGACCAAAGAGACCCAGTACTTC. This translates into CSVGRAAGTKETQYF. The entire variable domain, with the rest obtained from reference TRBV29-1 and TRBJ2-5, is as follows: SAVISQKPSRDICQRGTSLTIQCQVDSQVTMMFWYRQQPGQSLTLIATANQGSEATYESGFVIDKFPISRPNLTFSTLTVSNMSPEDSSIYLCSVGRAAGTKETQYFGPGTRLLVL.

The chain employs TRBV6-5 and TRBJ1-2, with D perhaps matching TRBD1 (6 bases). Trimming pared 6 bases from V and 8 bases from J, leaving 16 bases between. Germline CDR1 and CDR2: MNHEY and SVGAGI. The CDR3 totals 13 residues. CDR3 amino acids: CASRFRQDGGYTF. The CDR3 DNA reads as TGTGCCAGCAGATTTCGACAGGACGGCGGCTACACCTTC.

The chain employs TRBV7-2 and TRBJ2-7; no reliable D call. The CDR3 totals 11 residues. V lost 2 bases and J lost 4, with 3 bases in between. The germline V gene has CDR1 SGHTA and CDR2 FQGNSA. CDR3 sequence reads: CASSLQYEQYF. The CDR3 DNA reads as TGTGCCAGCAGCTTACAGTACGAGCAGTACTTC.

The CDR3 DNA is TGTGCCAGCTCACACAGGGGAGGGGAGCAGTACTTC. This translates into CASSHRGGEQYF. The chain combines TRBV18 with TRBJ2-7; D assignment may be TRBD1 or TRBD2 (7 bases each). The germline V gene encodes CDR1 KGHSH and CDR2 LQKENI. V lost 4 bases and J lost 7, with 11 bases in between. The CDR3 has 12 amino acids.

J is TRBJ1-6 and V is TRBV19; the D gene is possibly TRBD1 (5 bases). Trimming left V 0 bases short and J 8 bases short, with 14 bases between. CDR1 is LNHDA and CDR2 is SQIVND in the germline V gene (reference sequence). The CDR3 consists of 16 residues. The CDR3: CASSIEGVLAHSPLHF. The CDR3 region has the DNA TGTGCCAGTAGTATAGAAGGGGTGTTGGCCCATTCACCCCTCCACTTT.

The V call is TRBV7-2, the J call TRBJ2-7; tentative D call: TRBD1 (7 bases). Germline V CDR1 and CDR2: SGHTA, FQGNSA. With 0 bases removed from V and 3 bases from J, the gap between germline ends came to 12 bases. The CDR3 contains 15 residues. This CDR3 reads CASSLAAGGFYEQYF. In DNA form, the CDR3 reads TGTGCCAGCAGCTTAGCCGCAGGGGGGTTCTACGAGCAGTACTTC.

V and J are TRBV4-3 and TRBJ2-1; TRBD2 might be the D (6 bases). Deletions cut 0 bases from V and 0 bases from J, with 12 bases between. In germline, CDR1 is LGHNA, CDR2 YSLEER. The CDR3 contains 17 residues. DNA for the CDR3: TGCGCCAGCAGCCAAGATCTTGGAGGGAGCTCCTACAATGAGCAGTTCTTC. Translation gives CASSQDLGGSSYNEQFF.

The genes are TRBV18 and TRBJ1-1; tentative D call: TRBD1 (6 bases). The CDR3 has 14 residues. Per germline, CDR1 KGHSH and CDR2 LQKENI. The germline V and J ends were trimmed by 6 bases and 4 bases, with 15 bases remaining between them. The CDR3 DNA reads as TGTGCCAGCTCGAAACAGGGAGGGGGCACTGAAGCTTTCTTT. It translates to CASSKQGGGTEAFF.

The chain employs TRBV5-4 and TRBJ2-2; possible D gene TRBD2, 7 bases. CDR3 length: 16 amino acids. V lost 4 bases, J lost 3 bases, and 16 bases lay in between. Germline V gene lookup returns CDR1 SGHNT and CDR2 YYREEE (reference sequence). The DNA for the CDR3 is TGTGCCAGCAGCCCTAGGGGGGACTACGACACCGGGGAGCTGTTTTTT. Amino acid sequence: CASSPRGDYDTGELFF.

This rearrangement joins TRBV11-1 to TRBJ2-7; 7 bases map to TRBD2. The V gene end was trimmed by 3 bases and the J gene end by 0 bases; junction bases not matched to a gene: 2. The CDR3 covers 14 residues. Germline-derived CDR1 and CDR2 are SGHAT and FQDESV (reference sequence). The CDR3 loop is CASSLGGDSYEQYF. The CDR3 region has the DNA TGTGCCAGCAGCTTGGGGGGGGACTCCTACGAGCAGTACTTC.

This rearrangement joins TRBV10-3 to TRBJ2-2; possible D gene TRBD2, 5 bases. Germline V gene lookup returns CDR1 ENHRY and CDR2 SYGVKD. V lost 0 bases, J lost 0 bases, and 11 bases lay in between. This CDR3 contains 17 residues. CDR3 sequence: CAISESEAFANTGELFF. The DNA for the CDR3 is TGTGCCATCAGTGAGTCGGAGGCCTTCGCGAACACCGGGGAGCTGTTTTTT.

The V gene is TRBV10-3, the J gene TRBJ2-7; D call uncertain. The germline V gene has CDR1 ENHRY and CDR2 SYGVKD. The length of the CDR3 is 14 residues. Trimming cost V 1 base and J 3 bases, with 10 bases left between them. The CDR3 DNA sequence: TGTGCCATCAGTGAGTGGGAAAGGGTCTACGAGCAGTACTTC. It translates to CAISEWERVYEQYF.